This is a list of T cell receptor beta chains from one sample in a study of identifying expanded T cells in peripheral blood. Assay used: immunoSEQ multiplex PCR; TCRdb lists only in-frame clones, some missing. Altogether about 82,000 clones are present, 80% to 90% being singletons, with the ten largest covering around 7%. The sequencing input was blood. The receptors originated from a person between 18 and 75 years old in good health. Both conserved end residues are part of each CDR3. A D gene is named only where the DNA matches it firmly. Size is omitted from some rows. Given values are once, few, many or a class for expanded clones.

>13|TRBV18|TRBJ2-1|.|.
TGTGCCAGCTCACCAGAGGGGCTCAATGAGCAGTTCTTC
CASSPEGLNEQFF
>14|TRBV5-1|TRBJ1-2|.|.
TGCGCCAGCAGCCGGTTTGAAGATGGACGGTTCTACACCTTC
CASSRFEDGRFYTF
>15|TRBV5-4|TRBJ2-1|.|TRBD2
TGTGCCAGCAGCTTGGGTGCGGGAGGGCCTGATGAGCAGTTCTTC
CASSLGAGGPDEQFF
>15|TRBV6-1|TRBJ2-7|.|.
TGTGCCAGCACCGAAGGGCCTTCGAGCTCCTACGAGCAGTACTTC
CASTEGPSSSYEQYF
>16|TRBV9|TRBJ2-2|few|.
TGTGCCAGCAGCGTACGGGACGGATCGGTGCACGGGGAGCTGTTTTTT
CASSVRDGSVHGELFF
>11|TRBV7-2|TRBJ2-3|.|.
TGTGCCAGCAGCTTACGAGATACGCAGTATTTT
CASSLRDTQYF
>15|TRBV19|TRBJ1-1|.|TRBD1
TGTGCCAGTTTTACAGGGGGCTTCCAGAACACTGAAGCTTTCTTT
CASFTGGFQNTEAFF
>14|TRBV18|TRBJ2-3|few|.
TGTGCCAGCTCGCTGAAGGGTGGGGCAGATACGCAGTATTTT
CASSLKGGADTQYF
>14|TRBV7-6|TRBJ2-7|.|.
TGTGCCAGCAGCGTCTCAGGAGCGCCCTACGAGCAGTACTTC
CASSVSGAPYEQYF
>14|TRBV5-1|TRBJ1-3|.|.
TGCGCCAGCAGCTTGGACCCGGAGGGAAACACCATATATTTT
CASSLDPEGNTIYF
>13|TRBV5-6|TRBJ2-1|.|.
TGTGCCAGCAGCTCGGCGGGGCGGGTTGAGCAGTTCTTC
CASSSAGRVEQFF
>13|TRBV6-1|TRBJ1-3|.|.
TGTGCCATCGATAAGAACTCTGGAAACACCATATATTTT
CAIDKNSGNTIYF
>13|TRBV2|TRBJ1-6|.|.
TGTGCCAGCGAGGGAAACTATAATTCACCCCTCCACTTT
CASEGNYNSPLHF
>14|TRBV6-1|TRBJ2-2|.|.
TGTGCCAGCAGTGAAAGCCCCAGCACCGGGGAGCTGTTTTTT
CASSESPSTGELFF
>16|TRBV6-4|TRBJ2-2|.|TRBD2
TGTGCCAGCAGTGAAGGGACTAGCGGTCCGACCGGGGAGCTGTTTTTT
CASSEGTSGPTGELFF
>13|TRBV7-2|TRBJ2-7|.|TRBD2
TGTGCCAGCAGCATCGGGACTAAATACGAGCAGTACTTC
CASSIGTKYEQYF
>15|TRBV9|TRBJ2-5|once|.
TGTGCCAGCAGCGTAGGTAGCGGCTATCAAGAGACCCAGTACTTC
CASSVGSGYQETQYF
>16|TRBV19|TRBJ2-1|.|TRBD2
TGTGCCAGTAGCCGTTGGGGAGGGCGCTCCTACAATGAGCAGTTCTTC
CASSRWGGRSYNEQFF
>15|TRBV27|TRBJ2-5|once|.
TGTGCCAGCAGTTTGTTGGGGGGACCCCAAGAGACCCAGTACTTC
CASSLLGGPQETQYF
>15|TRBV6-1|TRBJ2-3|.|TRBD2
TGTGCCAGCCGAACGAGCGGGGGGGGTTCAGATACGCAGTATTTT
CASRTSGGGSDTQYF
>12|TRBV5-5|TRBJ1-2|.|.
TGTGCCAGCAGCATATCCCTCGGGGGCTACACCTTC
CASSISLGGYTF
>13|TRBV19|TRBJ1-1|.|.
TGTGCCAGTAGTATAGTGGAGAACACTGAAGCTTTCTTT
CASSIVENTEAFF
>15|TRBV4-2|TRBJ2-7|.|TRBD1
TGTGCCAGCAGCCTAGGACAGGGGGCCCTCTACGAGCAGTACTTC
CASSLGQGALYEQYF
>17|TRBV28|TRBJ1-3|.|.
TGTGCCAGCAGTTCGGCGGGCGCCCCCATCTCTGGAAACACCATATATTTT
CASSSAGAPISGNTIYF
>14|TRBV4-3|TRBJ2-1|.|.
TGCGCCAGCAGCCAAACGGGACTTCACAATGAGCAGTTCTTC
CASSQTGLHNEQFF
>15|TRBV6-5|TRBJ2-1|.|TRBD2
TGTGCCAGCAGACTAGCGGAGATATCCTACAATGAGCAGTTCTTC
CASRLAEISYNEQFF
>12|TRBV27|TRBJ2-7|.|TRBD1
TGTGCCACCTGGGACAGTACCTACGAGCAGTACTTC
CATWDSTYEQYF
>14|TRBV27|TRBJ1-1|.|.
TGTGCCAGCACGAAAGGGGTGGGGAGCACTGAAGCTTTCTTT
CASTKGVGSTEAFF
>14|TRBV29-1|TRBJ2-5|.|TRBD1
TGCAGCGTCGTCCACGGGACAGTGCAAGAGACCCAGTACTTC
CSVVHGTVQETQYF
>13|TRBV5-6|TRBJ2-2|.|.
TGTGCCAGCAGCTTGGAGGGGTCCGGGGAGCTGTTTTTT
CASSLEGSGELFF
>13|TRBV6-6|TRBJ1-1|.|.
TGTGCCAGCAGTTTGAGACTGATCACTGAAGCTTTCTTT
CASSLRLITEAFF
>14|TRBV7-2|TRBJ1-1|.|.
TGTGCCAGCAGCCCCTATCGGAGGGACACTGAAGCTTTCTTT
CASSPYRRDTEAFF
>16|TRBV7-9|TRBJ1-1|.|.
TGTGCCAGCAGCTCTAGCCTGGGGGCGGTGAACACTGAAGCTTTCTTT
CASSSSLGAVNTEAFF
>13|TRBV27|TRBJ2-7|.|TRBD2
TGTGCCAGCGGGGAGGGTCGCGCCTACGAGCAGTACTTC
CASGEGRAYEQYF
>15|TRBV4-2|TRBJ2-1|.|TRBD2
TGTGCCAGCAGCCAAGGGCTAGCGGGTAACAATGAGCAGTTCTTC
CASSQGLAGNNEQFF
>16|TRBV11-3|TRBJ1-2|.|TRBD1
TGTGCCAGCAGCTTAGTGGTGTACAGGGGGGACTATGGCTACACCTTC
CASSLVVYRGDYGYTF
>15|TRBV6-1|TRBJ1-6|.|.
TGTGCCAGCAGTGGGCCGGGACTTAATAATTCACCCCTCCACTTT
CASSGPGLNNSPLHF
>13|TRBV2|TRBJ1-5|.|.
TGTGCCTCCGTATTGGGGGAGGATCAGCCCCAGCATTTT
CASVLGEDQPQHF
>13|TRBV5-6|TRBJ2-1|once|.
TGTGCCAGCAGCAGGGAACGGCGGAATGAGCAGTTCTTC
CASSRERRNEQFF
>14|TRBV15|TRBJ1-2|.|TRBD1
TGTGCCACCAGAAGACCCGGGACAGGGGATGGCTACACCTTC
CATRRPGTGDGYTF
>17|TRBV6-1|TRBJ1-5|.|TRBD1
TGTGCCAGCAGTGTTACACAGGGGGTTGGGAGCAATCAGCCCCAGCATTTT
CASSVTQGVGSNQPQHF
>14|TRBV10-2|TRBJ1-3|.|.
TGCGCCAGTCGCGTAGGAAGCTCTGGAAACACCATATATTTT
CASRVGSSGNTIYF
>14|TRBV7-2|TRBJ1-2|.|.
TGTGCCAGCAGCCCTGGGGCAGGGGCGAATGGCTACACCTTC
CASSPGAGANGYTF
>15|TRBV5-1|TRBJ2-7|once|.
TGCGCCAGCAGCTTTTCCGGGACGGCCTCCTACGAGCAGTACTTC
CASSFSGTASYEQYF
>13|TRBV7-3|TRBJ2-5|once|.
TGTGCCAGCAGCTTCAGCAGCCAAGAGACCCAGTACTTC
CASSFSSQETQYF
>11|TRBV6-5|TRBJ1-1|.|.
TGTGCCAGCAGTTACAGGGGAGAAGCTTTCTTT
CASSYRGEAFF
>13|TRBV29-1|TRBJ1-2|.|TRBD1
TGCAGCGTCGCCCGGACAGGGAGTAGCGGCTACACCTTC
CSVARTGSSGYTF
>12|TRBV9|TRBJ2-5|.|.
TGTGCCAGCCAAGGGGTTCAAGAGACCCAGTACTTC
CASQGVQETQYF
>16|TRBV27|TRBJ1-1|.|.
TGTGCCAGCAGTTCCCGCCGGGGTTCCATGAACACTGAAGCTTTCTTT
CASSSRRGSMNTEAFF